This entry is about one T cell receptor beta chain. The antigen is undetermined. The sample is drawn from a study of cytomegalovirus exposure and HLA in healthy donors. Study overall: Genotyping showed about 80% of about 370 donors falling in the Caucasian-associated ancestry cluster.

Germline CDR1 reads SGDLS; CDR2 reads YYNGEE. Unmatched junction bases numbered 13, after V lost 3 bases and J lost 4 bases. This CDR3 has 17 amino acids. PCR used 60 Vbeta primers and 13 Jbeta primers. Using immunoSEQ multiplex PCR, the repertoire was profiled, and TCRdb retains in-frame clones only, with some absent. The sample shows fewer than 200,000 clones, around 72% of them seen only once. Broader study findings: Later analysis associated a missense DCLRE1C variant with TCR beta V- and J-gene trimming. A later analysis showed TCR association rates differing by HLA locus, peaking at DRB1 and lowest at HLA-C. The likely origin of a cluster of highly shared sequence variants was a sequencing artifact.

The TCR originated in a middle-aged man in good health and CMV-seropositive. The chain couples TRBV9 to TRBJ1-2; 9 bases map to TRBD1. The sequenced material came from PBMCs. This chain's CDR3 is CASSGSGTGSLGYGYTF. The CDR3 DNA sequence: TGTGCCAGCAGCGGATCCGGGACAGGGAGTTTAGGCTATGGCTACACCTTC. The full variable domain, with the rest looked up from reference TRBV9 and TRBJ1-2, is DSGVTQTPKHLITATGQRVTLRCSPRSGDLSVYWYQQSLDQGLQFLIQYYNGEERAKGNILERFSAQQFPDLHSELNLSSLELGDSALYFCASSGSGTGSLGYGYTFGSGTRLTVV.